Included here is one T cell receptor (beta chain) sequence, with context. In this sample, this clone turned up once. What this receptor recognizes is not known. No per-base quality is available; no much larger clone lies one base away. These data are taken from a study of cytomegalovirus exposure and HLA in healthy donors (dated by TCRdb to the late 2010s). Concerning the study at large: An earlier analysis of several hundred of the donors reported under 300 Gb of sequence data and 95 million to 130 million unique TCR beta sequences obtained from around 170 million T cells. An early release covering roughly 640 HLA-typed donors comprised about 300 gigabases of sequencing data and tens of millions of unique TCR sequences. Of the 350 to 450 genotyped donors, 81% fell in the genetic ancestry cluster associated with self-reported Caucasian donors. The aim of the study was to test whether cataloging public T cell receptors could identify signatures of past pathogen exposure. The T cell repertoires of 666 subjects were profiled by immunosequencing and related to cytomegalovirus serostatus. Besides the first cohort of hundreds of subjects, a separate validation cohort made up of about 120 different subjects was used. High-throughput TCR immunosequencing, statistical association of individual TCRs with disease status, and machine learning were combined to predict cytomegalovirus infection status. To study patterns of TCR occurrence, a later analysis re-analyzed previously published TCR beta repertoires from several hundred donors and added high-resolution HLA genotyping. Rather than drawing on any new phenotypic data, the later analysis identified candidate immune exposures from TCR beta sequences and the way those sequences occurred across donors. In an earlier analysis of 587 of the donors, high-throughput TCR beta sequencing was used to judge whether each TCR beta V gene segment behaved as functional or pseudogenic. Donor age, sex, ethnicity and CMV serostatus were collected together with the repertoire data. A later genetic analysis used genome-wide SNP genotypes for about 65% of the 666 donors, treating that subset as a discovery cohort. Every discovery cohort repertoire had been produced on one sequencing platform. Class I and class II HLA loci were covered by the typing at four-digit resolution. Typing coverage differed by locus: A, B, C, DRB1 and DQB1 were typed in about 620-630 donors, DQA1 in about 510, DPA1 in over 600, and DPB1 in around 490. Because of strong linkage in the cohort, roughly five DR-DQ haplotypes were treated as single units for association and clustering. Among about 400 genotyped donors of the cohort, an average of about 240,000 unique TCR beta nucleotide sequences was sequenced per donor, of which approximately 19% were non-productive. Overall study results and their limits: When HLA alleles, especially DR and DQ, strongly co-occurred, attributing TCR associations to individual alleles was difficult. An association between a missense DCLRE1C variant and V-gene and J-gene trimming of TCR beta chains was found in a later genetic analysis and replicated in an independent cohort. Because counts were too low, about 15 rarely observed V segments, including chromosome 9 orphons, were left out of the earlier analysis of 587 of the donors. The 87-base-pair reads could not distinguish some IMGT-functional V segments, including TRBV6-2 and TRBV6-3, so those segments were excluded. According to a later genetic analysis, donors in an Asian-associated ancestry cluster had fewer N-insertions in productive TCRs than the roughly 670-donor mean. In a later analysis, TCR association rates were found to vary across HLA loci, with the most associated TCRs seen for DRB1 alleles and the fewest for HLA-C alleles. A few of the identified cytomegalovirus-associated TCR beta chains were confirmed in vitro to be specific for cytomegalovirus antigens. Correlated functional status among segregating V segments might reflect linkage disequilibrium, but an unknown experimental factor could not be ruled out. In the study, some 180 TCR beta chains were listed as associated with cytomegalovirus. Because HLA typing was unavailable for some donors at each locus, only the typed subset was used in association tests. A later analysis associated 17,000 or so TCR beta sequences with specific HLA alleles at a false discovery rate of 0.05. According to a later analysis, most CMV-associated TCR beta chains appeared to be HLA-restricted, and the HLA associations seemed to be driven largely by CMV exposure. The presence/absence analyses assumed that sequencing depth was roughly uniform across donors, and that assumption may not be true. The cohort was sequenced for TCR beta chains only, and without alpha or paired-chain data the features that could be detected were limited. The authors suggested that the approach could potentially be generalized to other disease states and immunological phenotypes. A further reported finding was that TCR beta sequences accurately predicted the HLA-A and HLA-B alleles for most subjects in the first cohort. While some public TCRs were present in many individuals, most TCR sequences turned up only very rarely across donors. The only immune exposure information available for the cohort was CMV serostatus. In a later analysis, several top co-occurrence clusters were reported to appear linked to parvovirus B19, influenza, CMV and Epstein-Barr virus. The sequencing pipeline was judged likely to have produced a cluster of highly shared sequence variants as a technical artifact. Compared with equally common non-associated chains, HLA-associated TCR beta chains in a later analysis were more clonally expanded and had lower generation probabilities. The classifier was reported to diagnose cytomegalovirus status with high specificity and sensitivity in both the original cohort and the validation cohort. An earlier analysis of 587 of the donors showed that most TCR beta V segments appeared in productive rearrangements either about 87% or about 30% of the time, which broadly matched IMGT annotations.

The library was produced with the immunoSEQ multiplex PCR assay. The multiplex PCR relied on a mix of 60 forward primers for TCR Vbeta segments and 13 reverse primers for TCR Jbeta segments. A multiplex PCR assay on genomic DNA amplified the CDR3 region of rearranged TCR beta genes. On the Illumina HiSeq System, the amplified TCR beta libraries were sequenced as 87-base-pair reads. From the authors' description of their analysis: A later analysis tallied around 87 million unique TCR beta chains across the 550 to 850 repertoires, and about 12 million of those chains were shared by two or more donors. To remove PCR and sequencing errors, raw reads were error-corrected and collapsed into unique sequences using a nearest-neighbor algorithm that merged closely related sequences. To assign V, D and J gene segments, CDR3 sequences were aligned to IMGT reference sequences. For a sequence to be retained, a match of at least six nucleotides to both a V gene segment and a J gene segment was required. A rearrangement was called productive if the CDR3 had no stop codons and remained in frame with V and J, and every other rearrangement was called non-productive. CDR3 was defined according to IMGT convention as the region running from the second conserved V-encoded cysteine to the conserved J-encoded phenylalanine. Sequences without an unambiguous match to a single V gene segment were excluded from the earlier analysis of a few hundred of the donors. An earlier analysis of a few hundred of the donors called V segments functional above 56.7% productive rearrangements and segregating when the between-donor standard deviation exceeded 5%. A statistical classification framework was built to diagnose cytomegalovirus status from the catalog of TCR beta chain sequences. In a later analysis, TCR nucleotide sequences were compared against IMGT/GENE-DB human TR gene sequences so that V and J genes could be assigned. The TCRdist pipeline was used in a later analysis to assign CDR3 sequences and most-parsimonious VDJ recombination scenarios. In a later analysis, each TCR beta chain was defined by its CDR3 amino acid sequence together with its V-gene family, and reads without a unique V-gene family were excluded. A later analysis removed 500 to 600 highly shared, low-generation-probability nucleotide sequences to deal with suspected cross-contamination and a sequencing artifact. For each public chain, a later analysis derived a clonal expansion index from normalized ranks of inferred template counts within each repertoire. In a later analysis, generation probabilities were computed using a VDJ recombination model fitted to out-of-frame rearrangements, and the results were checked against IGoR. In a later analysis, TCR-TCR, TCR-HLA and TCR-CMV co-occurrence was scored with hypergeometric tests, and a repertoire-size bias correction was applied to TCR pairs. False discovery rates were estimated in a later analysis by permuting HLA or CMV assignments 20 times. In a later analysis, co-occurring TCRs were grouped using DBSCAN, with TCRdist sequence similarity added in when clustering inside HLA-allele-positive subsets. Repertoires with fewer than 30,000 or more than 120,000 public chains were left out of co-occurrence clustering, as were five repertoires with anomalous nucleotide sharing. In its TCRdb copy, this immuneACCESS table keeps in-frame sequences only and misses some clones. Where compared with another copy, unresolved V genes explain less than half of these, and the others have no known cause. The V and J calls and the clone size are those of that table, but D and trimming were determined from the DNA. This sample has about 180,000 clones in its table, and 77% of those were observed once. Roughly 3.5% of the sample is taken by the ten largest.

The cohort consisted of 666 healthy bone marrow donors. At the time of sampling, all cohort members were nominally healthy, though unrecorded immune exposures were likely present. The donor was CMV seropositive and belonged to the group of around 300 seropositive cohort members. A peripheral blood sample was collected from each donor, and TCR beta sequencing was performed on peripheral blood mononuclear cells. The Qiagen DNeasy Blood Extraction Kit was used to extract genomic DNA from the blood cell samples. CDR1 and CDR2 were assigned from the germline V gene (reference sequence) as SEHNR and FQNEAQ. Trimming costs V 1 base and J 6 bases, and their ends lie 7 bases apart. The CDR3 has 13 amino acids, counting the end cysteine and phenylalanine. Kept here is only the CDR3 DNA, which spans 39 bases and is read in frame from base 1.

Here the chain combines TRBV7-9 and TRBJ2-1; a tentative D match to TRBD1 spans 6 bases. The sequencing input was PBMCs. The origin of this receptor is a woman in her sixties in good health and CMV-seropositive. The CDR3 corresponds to CASSLGTANEQFF. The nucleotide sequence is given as TGTGCCAGCAGCTTAGGGACAGCCAATGAGCAGTTCTTC.